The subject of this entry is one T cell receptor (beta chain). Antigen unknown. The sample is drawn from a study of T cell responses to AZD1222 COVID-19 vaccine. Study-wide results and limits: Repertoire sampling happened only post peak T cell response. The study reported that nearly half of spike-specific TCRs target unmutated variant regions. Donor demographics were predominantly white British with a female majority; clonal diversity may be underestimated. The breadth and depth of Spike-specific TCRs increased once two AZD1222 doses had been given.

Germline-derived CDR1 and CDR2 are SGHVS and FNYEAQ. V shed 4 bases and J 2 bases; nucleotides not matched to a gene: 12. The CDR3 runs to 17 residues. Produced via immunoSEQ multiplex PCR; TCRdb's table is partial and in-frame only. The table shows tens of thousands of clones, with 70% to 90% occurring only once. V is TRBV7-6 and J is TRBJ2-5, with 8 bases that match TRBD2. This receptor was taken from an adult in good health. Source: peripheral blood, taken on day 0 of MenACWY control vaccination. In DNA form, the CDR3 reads TGTGCCAGCAGCTCTACCCCTCCCTTAGCGGGGCAAGAGACCCAGTACTTC. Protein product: CASSSTPPLAGQETQYF.